This TCR beta chain was profiled in a study of blood T cell repertoires in COVID-19. Study information: Sites across the United States, Italy and Spain contributed samples from acute and convalescent COVID-19.

Recruits, aged about 18 to 90 years, lived in 24 US areas. Two consecutive negative NP/OP PCR tests, clearance, or resolved symptoms defined Cohort 3 recovery. V gave up 5 bases and J gave up 7 bases; unmatched junction bases: 11. The CDR3 is 16 amino acids. Germline V gene data show CDR1 as MNHEY and CDR2 as SMNVEV (reference sequence). As processed by the authors: Amplifying reference gene primers gave estimates of nucleated cell counts. Produced via immunoSEQ multiplex PCR; TCRdb's table is partial and in-frame only. That table is the source of V, J and clone size, and D and trimming were worked out from the DNA. The table has some 400,000 clones, more than 80% seen once; the top ten hold 0.9% to 1.2%.

Sequenced material: PBMCs or T cells enriched from blood (not recorded which). The clonotype originates from a man younger than 40 who had recovered from COVID-19. The chain couples TRBV27 to TRBJ1-4, with 9 bases that match TRBD1. CDR3 bases: TGTGCCAGCAGTCCAGAGACAGGGGGGTTCGGTGAAAAACTGTTTTTT. It is translated as CASSPETGGFGEKLFF.